Sequencing of this T cell receptor beta chain was carried out in a study of blood T cell repertoires in COVID-19 (dated by TCRdb to about 2020). Broadly, across the study: The collaborator samples originated in the United States, Italy and Spain and spanned the acute and convalescent phases of COVID-19. The material from the prospective study consisted of cDNA or gDNA derived from T cells, B-cell-depleted T cells, or PBMCs. The dataset comprised deeply sampled blood TCRbeta repertoires from subjects exposed to, actively infected with, or recovered from COVID-19. A freely available public database, intended as a resource for researchers studying the immune response to SARS-CoV-2, is where the repertoires were released. Samples came from the ongoing ImmuneRACE study (first 160 participants) plus 1,254 subjects from 6 global collaborators. The sample metadata nearly always contained a de-identified subject ID, COVID-19 status, age in years and sex. Where available, HLA class I and class II types were taken from metadata supplied by the sample provider and were not determined by assay-based typing.

The germline V gene yields SGHRS for CDR1 and YFSETQ for CDR2. V loses 1 base, J loses 0 bases, and the germline ends lie 13 bases apart. CDR3 length: 16 amino acids, cysteine to phenylalanine. Just CDR3 DNA is preserved here, 48 bases in frame from base 1. A remark on this clone: Its binding antigen is unknown. No much larger clonotype is one base removed from it; base qualities were not supplied.

Beyond this particular receptor, the publication reports: How much clinical and demographic metadata was included differed by source and by participant, and the metadata was provided uncurated.

The immunoSEQ Assay, a bias-controlled multiplex PCR, was used to amplify TCRbeta CDR3 regions from genomic DNA. Concerning the study's data processing: The number of nucleated cells in each sample was estimated by amplification of reference gene primers within the assay. Sequence reads were collapsed and filtered to measure the absolute abundance of every unique TCRbeta CDR3 rearrangement. For each sample, productive Simpson clonality was calculated by taking the square root of Simpson's diversity index across productive rearrangements. What TCRdb holds here is the immuneACCESS table cut down to in-frame rearrangements. Part of the clones is not present; checked against another copy, under half of the missing clones reflect an unresolved V gene, and the others are unexplained. The V and J calls and the clone size are those of that table, but D and trimming were determined from the DNA. For this sample there are approximately 300,000 clones; around 90% appear just once. The leading ten clones occupy under 6.5% of the sample.

Samples from volunteer blood donors who had recovered from COVID-19 were contributed by a second Seattle source. Each collaborating institution followed its own protocols to collect whole blood in K2EDTA tubes. Collaborator samples were shipped for TCRbeta analysis as frozen whole blood, isolated PBMCs, or DNA extracted from either sample type. Material: peripheral blood. This chain is built from TRBV5-1 and TRBJ1-1; the D gene cannot be named for sure. The sequence derives from a man younger than 35 who had recovered from COVID-19. The CDR3 here reads CASSLSPDSMNTEAFF. The DNA sequence reads TGCGCCAGCAGCTTGTCTCCAGACTCAATGAACACTGAAGCTTTCTTT.